The 22 T cell receptor beta chains presented below share a single source sample, sequenced in a study of blood T cells in healthy people across ages. Sample-barcoded 5' priming and a J-beta primer mix drove a second PCR of roughly 6 to 12 cycles. TCRdb re-called the 5' RACE reads with MiXCR, one entry per CDR3 protein. Among roughly 800,000 distinct CDR3 sequences listed, nearly 60% were seen once. The source material was blood. Receptors were obtained from a young man in good health.

The table lists this clonotype with many counts. The CDR3 coding sequence is TGTGCCAGCCGACAGGGCCCCTACGAGCAGTACTTC. This sequence encodes CASRQGPYEQYF. This sequence joins TRBV12-3 or TRBV12-4 and TRBJ2-7, with 7 bases fitting TRBD1. V lost 8 bases, J lost 2 bases, and 3 bases stayed unmatched. The CDR3 is 12 amino acids.

V gene TRBV4-2 combines with J gene TRBJ1-5, with 8 positions matching TRBD1. Germline V gene sequence: CDR1 LGHNA, CDR2 YNFKEQ. The trim removed 3 bases at V and 6 bases at J, leaving 7 bases unmatched. The CDR3 consists of 15 residues. CDR3: CASSQDGQGGQPQHF. DNA of the CDR3: TGTGCCAGCAGCCAGGACGGACAGGGAGGTCAGCCCCAGCATTTT.

This clonotype was seen more than once but under ten times. This sequence joins TRBV29-1 and TRBJ1-1; D remains ambiguous. This CDR3 comprises 14 residues. CDR1 and CDR2 (germline): SQVTM, ANQGSEA. Trimming left V 1 base short and J 4 bases short, with 13 bases between. CDR3 sequence (DNA): TGCAGCGTTGAAGGGGGTCCCGGGTTCACTGAAGCTTTCTTT. The encoded protein is CSVEGGPGFTEAFF.

The rearrangement joins TRBV7-3 to TRBJ2-5, with no clear D. Between the trimmed V and J ends, which lost 1 base and 2 bases, there was a span of 23 bases. This CDR3 spans 19 amino acids. CDR1 is SGHTA, CDR2 FQGTGA, per germline. The CDR3 region is CASSLSGISKGSAQETQYF. The CDR3 nucleotides read TGTGCCAGCAGCTTAAGCGGCATTTCAAAGGGTTCGGCTCAAGAGACCCAGTACTTC. Full variable domain (rest looked up from reference TRBV7-3 and TRBJ2-5): GAGVSQTPSNKVTEKGKYVELRCDPISGHTALYWYRQSLGQGPEFLIYFQGTGAADDSGLPNDRFFAVRPEGSVSTLKIQRTERGDSAVYLCASSLSGISKGSAQETQYFGPGTRLLVL.

The V call is TRBV29-1, the J call TRBJ2-1; D might be TRBD1 (6 bases). The CDR3 is 14 residues long. Trimming took off 5 bases at V and 4 bases at J, with 15 bases between the two ends. Germline V gene sequence: CDR1 SQVTM, CDR2 ANQGSEA. The CDR3 sequence: CSVRYRDWYNEQFF. The DNA of the CDR3 is TGCAGCGTTCGGTACAGGGATTGGTACAATGAGCAGTTCTTC.

This clonotype was seen a few times. The chain uses TRBV12-3 or TRBV12-4 and TRBJ1-1; D is ambiguous. The CDR3 has 12 amino acids. V lost 7 bases to trimming and J lost 11 bases, with 17 bases between them. CDR3 coding DNA: TGTGCCAGCACCCTCCCCCCAAAGGGCGCTTTCTTT. Translated: CASTLPPKGAFF.

There are a few counts of this clonotype. The rearrangement links TRBV4-1 to TRBJ2-5; perhaps D is TRBD1 or TRBD2 (5 bases each). Germline assignment: CDR1 MGHRA and CDR2 YSYEKL. The V gene lost 0 bases and the J gene lost 4 bases, with 15 bases spanning the gap. This CDR3 has 16 amino acids. The CDR3: CASSQEPGSLGETQYF. CDR3 nucleotide sequence: TGCGCCAGCAGCCAAGAGCCAGGGAGTTTGGGAGAGACCCAGTACTTC.

The rearrangement joins TRBV29-1 to TRBJ2-5; D may be TRBD1 (7 bases). CDR3 size: 12 residues. Germline V lookup: CDR1 SQVTM, CDR2 ANQGSEA. Trimming removed 7 bases from V and 2 bases from J, with 11 bases in between. CDR3 region: CSGGTVQETQYF. The CDR3 coding sequence is TGCAGCGGCGGGACAGTACAAGAGACCCAGTACTTC. Combining the CDR3 with reference TRBV29-1 and TRBJ2-5 gives the whole variable domain SAVISQKPSRDICQRGTSLTIQCQVDSQVTMMFWYRQQPGQSLTLIATANQGSEATYESGFVIDKFPISRPNLTFSTLTVSNMSPEDSSIYLCSGGTVQETQYFGPGTRLLVL.

This chain links TRBV12-3 or TRBV12-4 with TRBJ1-2, with a tentative D call TRBD1 (6 bases). The CDR3 runs 15 residues. The V and J ends lost 6 bases and 8 bases respectively, with 22 bases between them. Written as DNA, the CDR3 is TGTGCCAGCAGCGAAGCCGAGACAGGCCGATGGGGCTACACCTTC. Residues: CASSEAETGRWGYTF.

This clonotype was found a few times. The chain recombines TRBV3-1 with TRBJ2-5; no clear D gene. The germline V gene encodes CDR1 LGHDT and CDR2 YNNKEL (reference sequence). The CDR3 is 14 residues long. The ends were cut back, 4 bases at V and 7 bases at J, with 16 bases in the middle. CDR3 protein: CASSRKSLLGTQYF. Written as DNA, the CDR3 is TGTGCCAGCAGCCGGAAAAGCCTTCTGGGGACCCAGTACTTC.

This chain uses TRBV7-2 with TRBJ2-5, with D possibly matching TRBD2 (7 bases). Trimming cost V 1 base and J 1 base, with 13 bases left between them. This CDR3 spans 16 amino acids. The germline V gene encodes CDR1 SGHTA and CDR2 FQGNSA. CDR3 nucleotides: TGTGCCAGCAGCTTAGATAGGAGGGGGGGCCAAGAGACCCAGTACTTC. Protein: CASSLDRRGGQETQYF.

In its sample, this clonotype was seen a few times. The gene calls are TRBV28 and TRBJ2-3, with 12 nucleotides matching TRBD2. CDR3 length: 13 residues. After removal of 5 bases from V and 10 bases from J, the junction contained 4 bases not matched to a gene. Germline CDR1 MDHEN, CDR2 SYDVKM. The CDR3 DNA follows: TGTGCCAGCAGTACTTCTAGCGGGAGGGCGCAGTATTTT. It specifies CASSTSSGRAQYF.

The rearrangement joins TRBV6-1 to TRBJ1-5; D ambiguous. The CDR3 has 17 residues. Germline V CDR1 and CDR2: MNHNS, SASEGT. The ends were cut back, 0 bases at V and 1 base at J, with 13 bases in the middle. The CDR3 here is CASSEASRLRSNQPQHF. The CDR3 nucleotides read TGTGCCAGCAGTGAAGCGAGTAGGCTGCGGAGCAATCAGCCCCAGCATTTT.

V is TRBV11-2 and J is TRBJ1-1; 7 nucleotides align to TRBD1. Trimming at V came to 2 bases and at J to 4 bases, leaving 7 bases not matched to a gene. This CDR3 contains 15 residues. Germline V CDR1 and CDR2: SGHAT, FQNNGV. This chain's CDR3 is CASSLSGTVGTEAFF. The DNA of the CDR3 is TGTGCCAGCAGCTTAAGTGGGACAGTGGGCACTGAAGCTTTCTTT.

The V and J genes are TRBV6-5 and TRBJ2-5, with D unclear. The end of the DNA is better explained by TRBJ2-7, so the J call may be wrong. CDR1 and CDR2 (germline): MNHEY, SVGAGI. The CDR3 has 13 residues. CDR3 amino acids: CASSPLPGAEQYF. CDR3 sequence (DNA): TGTGCCAGCAGCCCCCTCCCGGGCGCCGAGCAGTACTTC.

The chain links TRBV4-1 to TRBJ2-7; 8 bases are a match to TRBD1. Germline lookup yields CDR1 MGHRA and CDR2 YSYEKL. J gave up 6 bases and V 2 bases, and 12 bases lay outside the gene matches. The CDR3 runs 16 residues. This CDR3 is CASSQTAGQVPIEQYF. The CDR3 DNA is TGCGCCAGCAGCCAAACCGCGGGACAGGTTCCTATCGAGCAGTACTTC.

This clonotype was found a few times. This chain connects TRBV6-6 to TRBJ1-2; D possibly corresponds to TRBD1 (5 bases). V was clipped by 5 bases and J by 8 bases, with 15 bases between them. In germline, CDR1 is MNHNY, CDR2 SVGAGI (reference sequence). The CDR3 spans 13 residues. In nucleotides, the CDR3 is TGTGCCAGCAGTCCCGACAGTTTCGGCGGCTACACCTTC. Its protein product is CASSPDSFGGYTF.

The chain uses TRBV4-2 and TRBJ2-1; D gene ambiguous. This CDR3 spans 13 amino acids. The ends were cut back, 6 bases at V and 7 bases at J, with 13 bases in the middle. Germline V CDR1 and CDR2: LGHNA, YNFKEQ. The CDR3 DNA sequence: TGTGCCAGCAGGGACCTGGAGATGAATGAGCAGTTCTTC. Protein product: CASRDLEMNEQFF.

This clonotype was counted a few times. The rearrangement uses TRBV20-1 and TRBJ1-6; D unresolved. Germline CDR1 DFQATT, CDR2 SNEGSKA (reference sequence). The V end lost 3 bases, the J end lost 3 bases, and 12 bases lay between the germline ends. The CDR3 covers 15 residues. The CDR3 nucleotides read TGCAGTGCTAGCGCCGGTAGAAGCTATAATTCACCCCTCCACTTT. Protein: CSASAGRSYNSPLHF.

This clonotype came up a few times. The gene calls are TRBV28 and TRBJ2-5; D is undetermined. Germline CDR1 MDHEN, CDR2 SYDVKM. The V and J ends lost 3 bases and 5 bases respectively, with 10 bases between them. This CDR3 has 13 residues. CDR3 protein: CASSLHVAETQYF. The DNA of the CDR3 is TGTGCCAGCAGTTTGCACGTCGCCGAGACCCAGTACTTC.

This sequence joins TRBV6-5 and TRBJ2-7; a possible D gene is TRBD2 (6 bases). The CDR3 contains 14 residues. Germline V gene sequence: CDR1 MNHEY, CDR2 SVGAGI. Trimming stripped 9 bases from V and 0 bases from J, with 15 bases between. CDR3 bases: TGTGCCAGTTCGGGACTGAAAAGCTCCTACGAGCAGTACTTC. Translated: CASSGLKSSYEQYF.

This clonotype was seen only a few times. Its ends do not fully match the called genes, so a read error is possible. The rearrangement joins TRBV4-1 to TRBJ2-4; D remains unclear. In germline, CDR1 is MGHRA, CDR2 YSYEKL. This CDR3 comprises 15 residues. This CDR3 is CASSQDRKARNIQYF. The CDR3 bases are TGCGCCAGCAGCCAAGATCGTAAAGCCAGAAACATTCAGTACTTC.